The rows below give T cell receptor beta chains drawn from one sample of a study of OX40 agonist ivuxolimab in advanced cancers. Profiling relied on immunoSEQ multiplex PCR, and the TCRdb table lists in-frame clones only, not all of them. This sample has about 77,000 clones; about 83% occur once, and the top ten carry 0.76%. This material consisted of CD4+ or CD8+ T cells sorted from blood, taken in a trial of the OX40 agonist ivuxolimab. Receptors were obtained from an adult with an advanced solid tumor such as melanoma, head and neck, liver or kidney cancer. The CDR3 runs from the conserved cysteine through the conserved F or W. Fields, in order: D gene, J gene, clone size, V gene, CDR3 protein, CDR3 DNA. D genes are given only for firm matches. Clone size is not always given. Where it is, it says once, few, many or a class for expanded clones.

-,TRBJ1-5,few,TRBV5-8,CASSLAGTSNQPQHF,TGTGCCAGCAGCTTGGCGGGGACGTCCAATCAGCCCCAGCATTTT
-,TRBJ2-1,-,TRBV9,CASSSSSVFSYNEQFF,TGTGCCAGCAGCTCCTCTAGCGTATTCTCCTACAATGAGCAGTTCTTC
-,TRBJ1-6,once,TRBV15,CATSRTTGVLPLHF,TGTGCCACCAGCAGGACGACTGGCGTTCTACCCCTCCACTTT
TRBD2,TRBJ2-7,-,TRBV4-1,CASSQGLAVPYEQYF,TGCGCCAGCAGCCAAGGGCTAGCGGTCCCCTACGAGCAGTACTTC
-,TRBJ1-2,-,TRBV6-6,CASSPSGRAPLDGYTF,TGTGCCAGCAGCCCCTCGGGCAGGGCCCCCTTGGACGGCTACACCTTC
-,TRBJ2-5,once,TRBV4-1,CASSQVRPDSRGHRETQYF,TGCGCCAGCAGCCAAGTAAGGCCTGATTCACGAGGACACCGAGAGACCCAGTACTTC
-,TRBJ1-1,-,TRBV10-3,CAIRTDPNTEAFF,TGTGCCATCAGGACAGACCCGAACACTGAAGCTTTCTTT
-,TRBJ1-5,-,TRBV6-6,CASSFDIQVQPQHF,TGTGCCAGCAGTTTTGACATCCAAGTTCAGCCCCAGCATTTT
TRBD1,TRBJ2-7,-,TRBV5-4,CASSPDRVEQYF,TGTGCCAGCAGCCCGGACAGGGTTGAGCAGTACTTC
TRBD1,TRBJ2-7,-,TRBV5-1,CASSLVLMAGQGNDEQYF,TGCGCCAGCAGCTTAGTATTAATGGCGGGACAGGGAAATGACGAGCAGTACTTC
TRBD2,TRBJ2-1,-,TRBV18,CASSPLAGENNEQFF,TGTGCCAGCTCACCATTAGCGGGAGAAAACAATGAGCAGTTCTTC
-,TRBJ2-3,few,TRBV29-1,CSVAGGTDTQYF,TGCAGCGTTGCGGGGGGCACAGATACGCAGTATTTT
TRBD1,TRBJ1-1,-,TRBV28,CASSFLGQGAKRGTEAFF,TGTGCCAGCAGTTTTCTAGGACAGGGGGCTAAGAGAGGCACTGAAGCTTTCTTT
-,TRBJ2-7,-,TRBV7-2,CASSALQGLEQYF,TGTGCCAGCAGCGCCTTACAGGGTCTCGAGCAGTACTTC
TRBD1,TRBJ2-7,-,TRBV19,CASSEISLGQAGYEQYF,TGTGCCAGTAGCGAGATTTCCTTGGGACAGGCGGGCTACGAGCAGTACTTC
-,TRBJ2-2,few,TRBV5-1,CASSEQVTGELFF,TGCGCCAGCAGCGAACAGGTTACCGGGGAGCTGTTTTTT
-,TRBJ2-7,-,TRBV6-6,CASTPGQGYEQYF,TGTGCCAGCACCCCCGGGCAGGGCTACGAGCAGTACTTC
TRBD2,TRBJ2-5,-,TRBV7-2,CASSLAGDETQYF,TGTGCCAGCAGCCTAGCGGGAGATGAGACCCAGTACTTC
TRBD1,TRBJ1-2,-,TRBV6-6,CASSRGLDYGYTF,TGTGCCAGCAGTAGGGGGCTGGACTATGGCTACACCTTC
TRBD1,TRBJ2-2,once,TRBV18,CASSPRETGITGELFF,TGTGCCAGCTCGCCTAGGGAGACAGGGATCACCGGGGAGCTGTTTTTT
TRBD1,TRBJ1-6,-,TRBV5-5,CASSRQGDSYNSPLHF,TGTGCCAGCAGCCGACAGGGGGACTCCTATAATTCACCCCTCCACTTT
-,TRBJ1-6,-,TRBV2,CASSDTGDSYNSPLHF,TGTGCCAGCAGTGACACCGGAGACAGTTATAATTCACCCCTCCACTTT
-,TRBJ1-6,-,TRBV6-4,CASIRRGNSPLHF,TGTGCCAGCATACGGCGGGGGAATTCACCCCTCCACTTT
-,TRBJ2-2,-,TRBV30,CAWSVGVNTGELLF,TGTGCCTGGAGTGTGGGAGTAAACACCGGGGAGCTGCTTTTT
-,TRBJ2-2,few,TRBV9,CASSANPRTRAANTGELFF,TGTGCCAGCAGCGCGAATCCCCGCACTAGGGCAGCGAACACCGGGGAGCTGTTTTTT
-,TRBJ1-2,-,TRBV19,CASRSLQDGYTF,TGTGCCAGTAGGAGTCTTCAGGATGGCTACACCTTC
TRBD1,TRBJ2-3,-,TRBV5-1,CASSLGQGAPDTQYF,TGCGCCAGCAGCTTAGGACAGGGGGCCCCAGATACGCAGTATTTT
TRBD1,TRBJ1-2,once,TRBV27,CASRLSGTAFYGYTF,TGTGCCAGCAGACTCTCCGGGACAGCCTTCTATGGCTACACCTTC
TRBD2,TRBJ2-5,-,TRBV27,CASSDLTSGSTQYF,TGTGCCAGCAGTGACTTGACTAGCGGGAGCACCCAGTACTTC
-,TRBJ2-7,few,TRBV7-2,CASSFSVGELGEQYF,TGTGCCAGCAGCTTTAGCGTCGGTGAGTTGGGGGAGCAGTACTTC
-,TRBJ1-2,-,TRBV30,CAWSALGMGYGYTF,TGTGCCTGGAGTGCTCTTGGAATGGGCTATGGCTACACCTTC
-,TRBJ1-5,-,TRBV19,CASSIKPTGQPQHF,TGTGCCAGTAGTATCAAACCGACAGGACAGCCCCAGCATTTT
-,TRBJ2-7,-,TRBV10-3,CAISDPARRQAYEQYF,TGTGCCATCAGTGACCCGGCCCGCCGGCAAGCCTACGAGCAGTACTTC
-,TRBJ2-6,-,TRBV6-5,CASRPEISGANVLTF,TGTGCCAGCAGGCCCGAAATCTCTGGGGCCAACGTCCTGACTTTC
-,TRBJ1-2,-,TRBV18,CASSRGPNDGGYTF,TGTGCCAGCTCACGGGGACCTAATGATGGCGGCTACACCTTC
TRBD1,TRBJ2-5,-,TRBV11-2,CASSLGDRGLGETQYF,TGTGCCAGCAGCTTGGGGGACAGGGGGCTGGGGGAGACCCAGTACTTC
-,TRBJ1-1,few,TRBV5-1,CASSLVGVDTEAFF,TGCGCCAGCAGCTTGGTTGGGGTAGACACTGAAGCTTTCTTT
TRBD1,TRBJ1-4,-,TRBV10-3,CAIKRGQGQGEKLFF,TGTGCCATCAAGCGCGGACAGGGGCAGGGGGAAAAACTGTTTTTT
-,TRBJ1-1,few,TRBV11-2,CASSLLGTSNTEAFF,TGTGCCAGCAGCTTACTTGGGACATCGAACACTGAAGCTTTCTTT
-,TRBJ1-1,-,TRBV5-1,CASSLRASIFLTEAFF,TGCGCCAGCAGCTTAAGGGCCAGTATCTTCCTCACTGAAGCTTTCTTT
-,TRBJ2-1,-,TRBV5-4,CASSLAAGGRSNEQFF,TGTGCCAGCAGCTTGGCGGCAGGAGGTCGCAGCAATGAGCAGTTCTTC
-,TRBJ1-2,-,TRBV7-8,CASSLVLTDNYGYTF,TGTGCCAGCAGCTTAGTCCTAACAGATAACTATGGCTACACCTTC
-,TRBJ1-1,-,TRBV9,CASSVAQGIRAEAFF,TGTGCCAGCAGCGTAGCTCAGGGAATCCGGGCTGAAGCTTTCTTT
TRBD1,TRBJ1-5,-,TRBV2,CASSLPGRPTGGNQPQHF,TGTGCCAGCAGCTTACCTGGACGACCGACAGGGGGCAATCAGCCCCAGCATTTT
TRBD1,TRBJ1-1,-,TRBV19,CASSRWTGGNTEAFF,TGTGCCAGTAGTCGATGGACAGGGGGCAACACTGAAGCTTTCTTT
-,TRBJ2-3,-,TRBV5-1,CASSLGEPTDTQYF,TGCGCCAGCAGCTTAGGGGAGCCCACAGATACGCAGTATTTT
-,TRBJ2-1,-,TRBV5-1,CASSSEGTYNNEQFF,TGCGCCAGCAGCTCGGAAGGGACGTATAACAATGAGCAGTTCTTC
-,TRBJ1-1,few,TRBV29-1,CSGSRGTEAFF,TGCAGCGGCTCCAGAGGGACTGAAGCTTTCTTT